The T cell receptor beta chain described here comes from a study of T cells expressing NK-cell markers. In germline, CDR1 is SGHTA, CDR2 FQGNSA. The CDR3 has 15 amino acids. In generating TCR beta cDNA, 5'RACE template switching with UMIs was used. TCRdb reworked the 5' RACE reads into one entry per CDR3 protein, no DNA. Listed are about 440,000 distinct CDR3 sequences; 6% to 9.5% falls within the top ten. The sequencing input was blood T cells: a sorted CD56 or NKG2C T cell subset, CD4+ or CD8+ T cells, or bulk PBMC T cells (not recorded which). The receptor was isolated from a woman aged 18-70 years in good health. The V gene is TRBV7-2, the J gene TRBJ2-1; without DNA, the TCRdb call of TRBD1 cannot be checked. Here the CDR3 reads CASSQGGQGYNEQFF.